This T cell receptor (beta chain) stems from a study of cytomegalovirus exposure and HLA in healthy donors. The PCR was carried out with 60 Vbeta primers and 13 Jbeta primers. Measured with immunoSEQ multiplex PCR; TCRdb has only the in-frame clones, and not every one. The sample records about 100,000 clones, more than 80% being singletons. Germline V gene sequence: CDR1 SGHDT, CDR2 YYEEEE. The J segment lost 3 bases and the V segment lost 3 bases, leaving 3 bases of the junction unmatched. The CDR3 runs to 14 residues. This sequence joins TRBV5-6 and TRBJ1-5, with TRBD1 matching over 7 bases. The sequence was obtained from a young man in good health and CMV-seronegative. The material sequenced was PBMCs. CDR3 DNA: TGTGCCAGCAGCTGGGGGACAGACAATCAGCCCCAGCATTTT. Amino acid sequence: CASSWGTDNQPQHF.